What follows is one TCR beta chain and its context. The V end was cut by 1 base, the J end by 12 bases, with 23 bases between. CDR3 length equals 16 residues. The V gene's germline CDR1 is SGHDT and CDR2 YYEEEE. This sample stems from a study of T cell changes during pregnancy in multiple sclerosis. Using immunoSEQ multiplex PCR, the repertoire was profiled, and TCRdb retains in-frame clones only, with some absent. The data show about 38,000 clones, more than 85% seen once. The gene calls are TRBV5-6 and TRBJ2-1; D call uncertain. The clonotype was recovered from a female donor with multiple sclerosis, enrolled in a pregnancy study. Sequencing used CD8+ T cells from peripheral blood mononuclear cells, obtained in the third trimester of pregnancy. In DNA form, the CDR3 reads TGTGCCAGCAGCTTGAGAAGCCTTTGGCGGCTCGCGCGGCAGTTCTTC. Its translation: CASSLRSLWRLARQFF.